This T cell receptor beta chain was sequenced for a study of monozygotic twins with inflammatory bowel disease. Investigators pulled total RNA out of whole blood and did not sort T cells. Findings of the study overall: Support was lacking for any single strong IBD-associated signal or clonotype. IBD patients shared fewer clonotypes with other individuals than healthy twins, especially patients with disease activity signs.

Concerning this clonotype: Its matching antigen is unknown.

The authors used about 3,500 ng of total RNA per TCR library. With the 5' RACE reads reprocessed, TCRdb shows one record per CDR3 protein and no DNA. The sample spans 110,000 to 150,000 distinct CDR3 sequences; the ten largest clones claim 0.95% to 1.5%. Material: blood. The sequence derives from a human donor with ulcerative colitis or Crohn's disease, or a healthy co-twin of an affected twin (not recorded which).

The CDR3 spells CASSHGTEGKLFF. The rearrangement joins TRBV4-1 to TRBJ1-4; absent DNA, TCRdb's TRBD1 call cannot be checked. The CDR3 has 13 residues. The germline CDR1 and CDR2 sequences are MGHRA and YSYEKL.